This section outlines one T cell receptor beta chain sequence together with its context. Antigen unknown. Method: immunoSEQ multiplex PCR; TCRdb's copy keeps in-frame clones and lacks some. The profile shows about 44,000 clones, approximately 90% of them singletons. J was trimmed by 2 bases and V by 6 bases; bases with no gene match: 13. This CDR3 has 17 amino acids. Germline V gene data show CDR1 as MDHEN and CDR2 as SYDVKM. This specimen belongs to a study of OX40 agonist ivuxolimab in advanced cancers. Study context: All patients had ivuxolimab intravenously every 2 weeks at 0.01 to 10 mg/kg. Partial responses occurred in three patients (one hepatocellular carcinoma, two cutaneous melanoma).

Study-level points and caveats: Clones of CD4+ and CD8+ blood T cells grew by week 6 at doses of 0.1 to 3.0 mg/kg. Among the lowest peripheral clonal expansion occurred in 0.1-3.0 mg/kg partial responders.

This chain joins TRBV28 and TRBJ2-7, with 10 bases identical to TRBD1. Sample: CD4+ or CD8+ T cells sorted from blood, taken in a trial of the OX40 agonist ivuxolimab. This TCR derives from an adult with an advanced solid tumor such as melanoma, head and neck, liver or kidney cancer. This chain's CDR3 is CASSLPQDRGFTYEQYF. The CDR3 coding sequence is TGTGCCAGCAGCCTCCCCCAGGACAGGGGGTTTACCTACGAGCAGTACTTC.